This T cell receptor beta chain was documented in a study of Ad26.COV2.S vaccination and SARS-CoV-2 variants. Documented treatment: around 19 received Ad26.COV2.S at low or high dose, single or two shots; a few received placebo; per-sample allocation not given. Day 63 following the first vaccine or placebo injection was when the samples were taken. Trimming cost V 6 bases and J 0 bases; bases outside gene matches: 7. Germline values: CDR1 ENHRY, CDR2 SYGVKD. The CDR3 covers 16 residues. Sequencing was performed with immunoSEQ multiplex PCR; in TCRdb, only in-frame clones are kept and a portion is missing. Here the sample spans about 370,000 clones, 88% being singletons.

Material: peripheral blood, obtained in a trial of Ad26.COV2.S vaccine versus placebo. The source of this sequence is a person between 18 and 65 years old who received the Ad26.COV2.S COVID-19 vaccine or a placebo. The chain combines TRBV10-3 with TRBJ1-1, with 10 nucleotides matching TRBD1. The CDR3 spells CAIRTGTGDMNTEAFF. CDR3 DNA sequence: TGTGCCATCAGAACCGGGACAGGGGACATGAACACTGAAGCTTTCTTT.